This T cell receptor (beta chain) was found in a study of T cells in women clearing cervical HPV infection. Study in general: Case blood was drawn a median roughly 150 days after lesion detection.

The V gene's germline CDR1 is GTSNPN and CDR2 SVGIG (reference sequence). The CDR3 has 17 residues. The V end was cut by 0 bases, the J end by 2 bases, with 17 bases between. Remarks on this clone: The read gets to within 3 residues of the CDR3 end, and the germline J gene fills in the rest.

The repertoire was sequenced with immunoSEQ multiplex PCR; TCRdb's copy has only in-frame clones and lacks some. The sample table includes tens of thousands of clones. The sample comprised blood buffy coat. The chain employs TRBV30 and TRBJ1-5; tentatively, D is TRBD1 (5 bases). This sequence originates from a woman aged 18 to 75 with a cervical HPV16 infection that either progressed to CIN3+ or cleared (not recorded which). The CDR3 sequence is CAWSVSAGGEGNQPQHF. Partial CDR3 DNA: TGTGCCTGGAGTGTCTCCGCCGGGGGAGAGGGCAATCAGCCC.